These 8 T cell receptor beta chains were sequenced from one sample in a study of blood T cell repertoires in COVID-19. Clones were sequenced by immunoSEQ multiplex PCR, and TCRdb holds only the in-frame ones, with some missing. The sample lists tens of thousands of clones; 87% were seen once. Sequencing input: peripheral blood. The receptors here all came from a male donor with acute or convalescent COVID-19.

The V call is TRBV4-1, the J call TRBJ1-1; D not resolved. The germline V gene has CDR1 MGHRA and CDR2 YSYEKL. The CDR3 totals 15 residues. V was cut by 4 bases and J by 0 bases, with 12 bases left in between. CDR3 sequence reads: CASSPAGSMNTEAFF. The DNA of the CDR3 is TGCGCCAGCAGCCCCGCGGGCTCCATGAACACTGAAGCTTTCTTT.

A single count supports this clone. The chain employs TRBV2 and TRBJ1-1; 8 nucleotides agree with TRBD1. V was pared by 11 bases and J by 0 bases, with 5 bases of the junction left unmatched. The germline V gene has CDR1 SNHLY and CDR2 FYNNEI. This CDR3 comprises 13 residues. CDR3 residues: CAGRQGMNTEAFF. Written as DNA, the CDR3 is TGTGCCGGGAGACAGGGGATGAACACTGAAGCTTTCTTT.

V is TRBV27 and J is TRBJ2-7, with D perhaps TRBD1 (6 bases). The ends were cut back, 5 bases at V and 4 bases at J, with 15 bases in the middle. The CDR3 is 14 residues long. Germline V lookup: CDR1 MNHEY, CDR2 SMNVEV (reference sequence). The CDR3 nucleotides are TGTGCCAGCAGTCCCAGCCAGGGGCCATACGAGCAGTACTTC. Residues: CASSPSQGPYEQYF.

For the CDR3, the DNA is TGTGCCAGCTCACCGGGGCCCGGGGGGCAGCCCCAGCATTTT. Amino acids: CASSPGPGGQPQHF. The chain links TRBV18 to TRBJ1-5; tentatively, D is TRBD1 (5 bases). CDR3 length: 14 amino acids. V was pared by 3 bases and J by 7 bases, with 13 bases between. In germline, CDR1 is KGHSH, CDR2 LQKENI.

The chain has TRBV9 and TRBJ1-3; D is possibly TRBD1 (6 bases). The germline V gene has CDR1 SGDLS and CDR2 YYNGEE. The V and J ends lost 4 bases and 8 bases respectively, with 19 bases between them. This CDR3 comprises 15 residues. The CDR3 region has the DNA TGTGCCAGCAGCCCCCGGGACACCTTCCGGGACACCATATATTTT. It encodes CASSPRDTFRDTIYF.

The chain employs TRBV6-1 and TRBJ2-5; 7 positions match TRBD2. Trimming took 0 bases from V and 5 from J; bases not matched to a gene: 3. CDR1 and CDR2 from the germline V gene are MNHNS and SASEGT. There are 14 residues in the CDR3. The DNA for the CDR3 is TGTGCCAGCAGTGAAGCGTGGGGGGGGGAGACCCAGTACTTC. Protein product: CASSEAWGGETQYF.

The chain links TRBV28 to TRBJ2-7; D is uncertain. The germline V and J ends were trimmed by 5 bases and 7 bases, with 12 bases remaining between them. CDR3 length: 12 residues. Per the germline V gene, CDR1 is MDHEN and CDR2 is SYDVKM. DNA of the CDR3: TGTGCCAGCAGTACGACATTCGCGGAGCAGTACTTC. This translates into CASSTTFAEQYF.

This chain uses TRBV27 with TRBJ1-1; tentative D call: TRBD1 (5 bases). Germline CDR1 is MNHEY and CDR2 is SMNVEV (reference sequence). The CDR3 consists of 17 residues. Trimming removed 6 bases at V and 1 base at J, with 21 bases between. DNA of the CDR3: TGTGCCAGCAGGGTCGCCCCAGGGCTCCTATCGAACACTGAAGCTTTCTTT. This encodes CASRVAPGLLSNTEAFF.